One and the same sample provided the 32 T cell receptor beta chains below, sequenced in a study of blood T cell repertoires in COVID-19. Produced via immunoSEQ multiplex PCR; TCRdb's table is partial and in-frame only. The repertoire holds about 130,000 clones, with roughly 91% as singletons. What was sequenced was peripheral blood. These receptors came from a man aged 50 or older with active or convalescent COVID-19.

This chain joins TRBV4-2 and TRBJ2-3; 11 bases are a match to TRBD2. The CDR3 has 16 residues. The J segment lost 2 bases and the V segment lost 4 bases, leaving 5 bases of the junction unmatched. The germline V gene has CDR1 LGHNA and CDR2 YNFKEQ. The CDR3 region is CASSLTSGTYTDTQYF. The CDR3 coding sequence is TGTGCCAGCAGCCTGACTAGCGGGACCTACACAGATACGCAGTATTTT.

This rearrangement joins TRBV12-3 or TRBV12-4 to TRBJ2-7; D is unresolved. This CDR3 has 13 amino acids. V lost 0 bases, J lost 3 bases, and 6 bases lay in between. CDR3 in DNA: TGTGCCAGCAGTTTAGCCCCTCGCTACGAGCAGTACTTC. Amino acid sequence: CASSLAPRYEQYF.

Comment on this clone: The sample holds other DNA sequences that translate to the same CDR3. The gene calls are TRBV20-1 and TRBJ2-3; TRBD1 agrees at 7 bases. V was clipped by 6 bases and J by 5 bases; unmatched bases: 2. Germline V gene data show CDR1 as DFQATT and CDR2 as SNEGSKA (reference sequence). The CDR3 extends over 11 amino acids. CDR3 DNA: TGCAGTGCCCACAGGGGAGATACGCAGTATTTT. It is translated as CSAHRGDTQYF.

The chain carries TRBV18 and TRBJ2-1; 13 positions match TRBD2. Per the germline V gene, CDR1 is KGHSH and CDR2 is LQKENI. The CDR3 extends over 17 amino acids. V lost 3 bases, J lost 8 bases, and 10 bases stayed unmatched. CDR3 nucleotide sequence: TGTGCCAGCTCACCGAAACTACTAGCGGGGGGGCTCTATGAGCAGTTCTTC. Translating it yields CASSPKLLAGGLYEQFF. Variable domain in full (rest from reference TRBV18 and TRBJ2-1): NAGVMQNPRHLVRRRGQEARLRCSPMKGHSHVYWYRQLPEEGLKFMVYLQKENIIDESGMPKERFSAEFPKEGPSILRIQQVVRGDSAAYFCASSPKLLAGGLYEQFFGPGTRLTVL.

The genes are TRBV6-5 and TRBJ2-3; 7 bases are a match to TRBD1. Germline CDR1 reads MNHEY; CDR2 reads SVGAGI. The CDR3 is 13 amino acids. J gave up 4 bases and V 8 bases, and 6 bases lay outside the gene matches. DNA for the CDR3: TGTGCCAGCGCCCCAGGGACAGCAGATACGCAGTATTTT. This translates into CASAPGTADTQYF.

This clone was counted once. The chain couples TRBV29-1 to TRBJ2-1; 13 bases line up with TRBD2. The germline V gene encodes CDR1 SQVTM and CDR2 ANQGSEA. The CDR3 covers 14 residues. V dropped 8 bases and J dropped 5; count of bases not matched to a gene: 6. The CDR3 DNA is TGCAGCACCCTACTAGCGGGGGGGAACAATGAGCAGTTCTTC. Translating it yields CSTLLAGGNNEQFF.

This clone was observed a handful of times. The gene calls are TRBV10-2 and TRBJ2-1, with 12 nucleotides matching TRBD2. Losses at the gene ends were 6 bases for V and 3 bases for J; bases not matched to a gene: 3. From germline, CDR1 is WSHSY and CDR2 SAAADI. This CDR3 is built from 15 residues. Written as DNA, the CDR3 is TGCGCCAGCAGCGGGACTAGCGGGTTCTACAATGAGCAGTTCTTC. Translated: CASSGTSGFYNEQFF.

This clone was counted only a few times. The chain is built from TRBV5-1 and TRBJ2-7; maybe TRBD2 (5 bases). With 0 bases removed from V and 4 bases from J, the gap between germline ends came to 23 bases. The CDR3 is 18 residues long. The germline CDR1 and CDR2 sequences are SGHRS and YFSETQ. CDR3 in amino acids: CASSLGLTSGRSLYEQYF. In DNA, the CDR3 is TGCGCCAGCAGCTTGGGGTTGACGAGCGGCAGGTCCCTTTACGAGCAGTACTTC. Full variable domain (outside the CDR3, taken from reference TRBV5-1 and TRBJ2-7): KAGVTQTPRYLIKTRGQQVTLSCSPISGHRSVSWYQQTPGQGLQFLFEYFSETQRNKGNFPGRFSGRQFSNSRSEMNVSTLELGDSALYLCASSLGLTSGRSLYEQYFGPGTRLTVT.

V usage is TRBV9 and J usage is TRBJ2-3; 12 bases map to TRBD2. CDR1 and CDR2 from the germline V gene are SGDLS and YYNGEE. J lost 6 bases, V lost 4 bases, and 12 bases had no gene match. The CDR3 consists of 17 residues. CDR3 bases: TGTGCCAGCAGCCCACGCCTTTCTAGCGGGGGGGCCGATACGCAGTATTTT. It translates to CASSPRLSSGGADTQYF. Full variable domain (remainder filled in from reference TRBV9 and TRBJ2-3): DSGVTQTPKHLITATGQRVTLRCSPRSGDLSVYWYQQSLDQGLQFLIQYYNGEERAKGNILERFSAQQFPDLHSELNLSSLELGDSALYFCASSPRLSSGGADTQYFGPGTRLTVL.

The genes are TRBV5-1 and TRBJ2-3; 10 nucleotides align to TRBD1. CDR3 length: 15 residues. V trimming: 0 bases; J trimming: 7 bases; junction bases outside the gene matches: 5. Germline V lookup: CDR1 SGHRS, CDR2 YFSETQ. CDR3 sequence reads: CASSLVGTGVNTQYF. The CDR3 DNA is TGCGCCAGCAGCTTGGTCGGGACAGGGGTAAATACGCAGTATTTT.

The table lists this clone with a count of one. The gene calls are TRBV28 and TRBJ2-7, with TRBD1 identical over 11 bases. This CDR3 contains 15 residues. Trimming at V came to 6 bases and at J to 7 bases, leaving 11 bases not matched to a gene. Germline V gives CDR1 MDHEN, CDR2 SYDVKM. The DNA of the CDR3 is TGTGCCAGCAGGCTTCCGGGACAGGGGGTCAAAGAGCAGTACTTC. Its protein product is CASRLPGQGVKEQYF.

V usage is TRBV15 and J usage is TRBJ2-7; 7 bases fit TRBD1. CDR3 length: 16 amino acids. The V gene's germline CDR1 is LNHNV and CDR2 YYDKDF (reference sequence). J gave up 1 base and V 0 bases, and 6 bases lay outside the gene matches. This CDR3 is CATSRDVWDSSYEQYF. The DNA for the CDR3 is TGTGCCACCAGCAGAGATGTTTGGGACAGTTCCTACGAGCAGTACTTC.

V gene TRBV29-1 combines with J gene TRBJ1-1; D is perhaps TRBD1 (6 bases). The CDR3 contains 13 residues. From germline, CDR1 is SQVTM and CDR2 ANQGSEA. Trimming took off 8 bases at V and 1 base at J, with 14 bases between the two ends. CDR3 sequence (DNA): TGCAGCACCTTGAGGGGGGGGAACACTGAAGCTTTCTTT. This translates into CSTLRGGNTEAFF.

The V gene is TRBV20-1, the J gene TRBJ1-4; no reliable D call. Germline V gives CDR1 DFQATT, CDR2 SNEGSKA (reference sequence). Trimming shortened V by 5 bases and J by 4 bases, and 5 bases separated the two germline ends. This CDR3 is built from 11 residues. The CDR3 region is CSASFNEKLFF. In DNA form, the CDR3 reads TGCAGTGCTTCGTTTAATGAAAAACTGTTTTTT.

The gene calls are TRBV5-1 and TRBJ2-1, with 7 bases fitting TRBD1. V trimming: 4 bases; J trimming: 0 bases; junction bases outside the gene matches: 7. This CDR3 is built from 16 residues. The V gene's germline CDR1 is SGHRS and CDR2 YFSETQ. The CDR3 region is CASSPPGQSSYNEQFF. CDR3 coding DNA: TGCGCCAGCAGCCCGCCGGGACAGAGCTCCTACAATGAGCAGTTCTTC.

This clone appeared once. At one end, the junction sequence differs from germline, possibly due to a read error. The chain joins TRBV9 to TRBJ1-5; D is ambiguous. Germline CDR1 and CDR2: SGDLS and YYNGEE. CDR3 length: 14 amino acids. Here the CDR3 DNA reads TGTGCCAGCAGCGTCCAGGCGAGCAGTCAGCCCCAGCATTTT. Translated, it gives CASSVQASSQPQHF. Looking up the rest from reference TRBV9 and TRBJ1-5 gives the full variable domain: DSGVTQTPKHLITATGQRVTLRCSPRSGDLSVYWYQQSLDQGLQFLIQYYNGEERAKGNILERFSAQQFPDLHSELNLSSLELGDSALYFCASSVQASSQPQHFGDGTRLSIL.

The rearrangement uses TRBV4-1 and TRBJ1-2; the D gene is possibly TRBD1 (5 bases). The CDR3 has 16 amino acids. V lost 1 base, J lost 2 bases, and 14 bases lay in between. Germline-derived CDR1 and CDR2 are MGHRA and YSYEKL. The CDR3: CASSQVGQGQNYGYTF. The CDR3 nucleotides are TGCGCCAGCAGCCAAGTGGGGCAGGGCCAAAACTATGGCTACACCTTC.

There are a few counts of this clone. This chain links TRBV2 with TRBJ2-3; TRBD2 might be the D (5 bases). CDR1 SNHLY and CDR2 FYNNEI come from the germline V gene. The CDR3 sequence is 13 residues long. The V end lost 5 bases, the J end lost 4 bases, and 10 bases lay between the germline ends. Written as DNA, the CDR3 is TGTGCCAGCAGTAATCGAGGGTCAGATACGCAGTATTTT. Protein: CASSNRGSDTQYF.

This rearrangement joins TRBV6-5 to TRBJ1-5, with TRBD1 matching 9 bases. The length of the CDR3 is 15 residues. J lost 4 bases, V lost 6 bases, and 7 bases had no gene match. Germline V gene data show CDR1 as MNHEY and CDR2 as SVGAGI. CDR3 coding DNA: TGTGCCAGCAGGGAGACAGGGGGTCGGAATCAGCCCCAGCATTTT. Protein product: CASRETGGRNQPQHF.

The chain couples TRBV28 to TRBJ1-1; possibly TRBD1 for D (6 bases). Looked up from germline, CDR1 is MDHEN and CDR2 is SYDVKM. V was pared by 6 bases and J by 1 base, with 15 bases between. The CDR3 length is 15 residues. The CDR3: CASSPGGQQNTEAFF. In DNA form, the CDR3 reads TGTGCCAGCAGCCCGGGGGGGCAGCAGAACACTGAAGCTTTCTTT.

V usage is TRBV6-1 and J usage is TRBJ2-7; 11 nucleotides align to TRBD1. V shed 1 base, J shed 8 bases, and the junction held 1 base outside the gene matches. The CDR3 consists of 13 residues. In germline, CDR1 is MNHNS, CDR2 SASEGT. The CDR3: CASSEGTGGKQYF. The DNA of the CDR3 is TGTGCCAGCAGTGAAGGGACAGGGGGCAAGCAGTACTTC.

This sequence joins TRBV7-2 and TRBJ1-5; 9 bases fit TRBD1. V shed 2 bases and J 4 bases; nucleotides not matched to a gene: 3. The germline CDR1 and CDR2 sequences are SGHTA and FQGNSA. The CDR3 is 15 amino acids. DNA for the CDR3: TGTGCCAGCAGCTTAATGGGGACAGGGAATCAGCCCCAGCATTTT. This encodes CASSLMGTGNQPQHF.

The chain carries TRBV5-4 and TRBJ2-1; 7 bases align to TRBD2. The CDR3 totals 14 residues. The trim removed 3 bases at V and 6 bases at J, leaving 6 bases unmatched. Germline V CDR1 and CDR2: SGHNT, YYREEE (reference sequence). The CDR3 coding sequence is TGTGCCAGCAGCTATGATAGCGGGCTCAATGAGCAGTTCTTC. Amino acid sequence: CASSYDSGLNEQFF.

V is TRBV19 and J is TRBJ1-1; D remains ambiguous. The germline V gene has CDR1 LNHDA and CDR2 SQIVND (reference sequence). The CDR3 has 15 amino acids. Trimming removed 7 bases at V and 1 base at J, with 16 bases between. Written as DNA, the CDR3 is TGTGCCAGTACCTTCGTTAAGGGAGCGAACACTGAAGCTTTCTTT. It codes for CASTFVKGANTEAFF.

The rearrangement joins TRBV5-1 to TRBJ2-7, with 10 bases lining up with TRBD2. The CDR3 extends over 17 amino acids. J lost 0 bases, V lost 4 bases, and 10 bases had no gene match. CDR1 and CDR2 from the germline V gene are SGHRS and YFSETQ. CDR3 sequence (DNA): TGCGCCAGCAGCCGAGGGACTAGCGTAATTAGCTCCTACGAGCAGTACTTC. Translated, it gives CASSRGTSVISSYEQYF.

This clone was detected only a few times. The chain uses TRBV2 and TRBJ2-7, with 10 bases identical to TRBD1. Per germline, CDR1 SNHLY and CDR2 FYNNEI. This CDR3 is built from 14 residues. Trimming cost V 6 bases and J 5 bases; bases outside gene matches: 7. CDR3 sequence (DNA): TGTGCCAGCAGCACTGACAGGGGGCGCGACGAGCAGTACTTC. Protein sequence: CASSTDRGRDEQYF.

The V call is TRBV5-4, the J call TRBJ2-5; 11 bases agree with TRBD1. This CDR3 contains 16 residues. In germline, CDR1 is SGHNT, CDR2 YYREEE (reference sequence). V lost 4 bases to trimming and J lost 4 bases; unmatched junction nucleotides: 9. The CDR3 is CASSRGTGGNGETQYF. In nucleotides, the CDR3 is TGTGCCAGCAGCAGAGGGACAGGGGGTAATGGAGAGACCCAGTACTTC.

This clone came up a few times. The J gene is TRBJ1-1, the V gene TRBV28; D is ambiguous. CDR1 and CDR2 (germline): MDHEN, SYDVKM. The CDR3 is made up of 13 amino acids. Trimming took 5 bases from V and 4 from J, leaving 11 bases between them. For the CDR3, the DNA is TGTGCCAGCAGTCCGATCCTAGGCACTGAAGCTTTCTTT. As protein: CASSPILGTEAFF.

V and J are TRBV4-1 and TRBJ2-5; 12 nucleotides line up with TRBD2. V dropped 3 bases and J dropped 4; count of bases not matched to a gene: 6. CDR1 is MGHRA and CDR2 is YSYEKL in the germline V gene. This CDR3 region has 16 residues. The CDR3 nucleotides are TGCGCCAGCAGCCAGCCTAGCGGGAGGGGGGGAGAGACCCAGTACTTC. Its protein is CASSQPSGRGGETQYF.

V usage is TRBV7-8 and J usage is TRBJ2-5, with 7 bases matching TRBD2. This CDR3 is built from 14 residues. With 6 bases clipped from V and 4 bases from J, the junction kept 8 bases outside the gene matches. Germline assignment: CDR1 SGHVS and CDR2 FQNEAQ. The CDR3 sequence is CASSKRRLAETQYF. CDR3 DNA: TGTGCCAGCAGTAAAAGACGACTAGCAGAGACCCAGTACTTC.

This chain uses TRBV19 with TRBJ2-7; 10 bases are shared with TRBD2. Germline V gives CDR1 LNHDA, CDR2 SQIVND (reference sequence). The CDR3 covers 19 residues. V dropped 5 bases and J dropped 6; count of bases not matched to a gene: 22. CDR3 bases: TGTGCCAGTAGTCCTAGAATTGCGGGGGCTAGCGGGAGATTCCGCGAGCAGTACTTC. This encodes CASSPRIAGASGRFREQYF.

This sequence joins TRBV5-5 and TRBJ2-4; possible D gene TRBD1, 5 bases. With 2 bases removed from V and 5 bases from J, the gap between germline ends came to 14 bases. CDR1 is SGHKS, CDR2 YYEKEE, per germline (reference sequence). The CDR3 has 15 residues. Here the CDR3 DNA reads TGTGCCAGCAGCTTTGGGGCCCTCGGAGAAAACATTCAGTACTTC. This translates into CASSFGALGENIQYF.